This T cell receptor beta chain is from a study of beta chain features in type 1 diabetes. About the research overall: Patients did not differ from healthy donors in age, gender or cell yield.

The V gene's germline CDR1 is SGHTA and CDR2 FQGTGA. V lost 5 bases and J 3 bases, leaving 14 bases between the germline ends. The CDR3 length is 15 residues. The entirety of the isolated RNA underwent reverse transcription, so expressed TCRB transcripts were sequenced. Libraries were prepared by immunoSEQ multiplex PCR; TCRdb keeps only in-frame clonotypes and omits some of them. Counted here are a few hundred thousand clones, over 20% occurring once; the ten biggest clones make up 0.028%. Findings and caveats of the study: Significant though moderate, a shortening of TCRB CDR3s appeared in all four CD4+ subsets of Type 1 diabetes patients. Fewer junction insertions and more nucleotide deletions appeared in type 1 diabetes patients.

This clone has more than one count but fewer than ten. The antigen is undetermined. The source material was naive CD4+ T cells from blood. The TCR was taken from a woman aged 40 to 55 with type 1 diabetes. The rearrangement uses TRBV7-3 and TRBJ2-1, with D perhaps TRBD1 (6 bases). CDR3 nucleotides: TGTGCCAGCAGCCAAGTAGGGGGAGTCTACAATGAGCAGTTCTTC. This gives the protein CASSQVGGVYNEQFF.